Shown below are 4 T cell receptor beta chains from a single sample sequenced in a study of blood T cell repertoires in COVID-19. The method was immunoSEQ multiplex PCR; TCRdb's version includes in-frame clones alone and lacks a portion of them. Here the sample spans 50,000 to 75,000 clones, around four fifths being singletons. Material for sequencing was peripheral blood. The source is a woman aged 80 or over with active or convalescent COVID-19.

The rearrangement uses TRBV6-5 and TRBJ2-7; 9 nucleotides agree with TRBD1. Germline loops: CDR1 MNHEY, CDR2 SVGAGI. Losses at the gene ends were 10 bases for V and 8 bases for J; bases not matched to a gene: 12. The CDR3 is 13 amino acids. The CDR3 DNA follows: TGTGCCACTTCGCAGGGACAGGGTTTCAAGCAGTACTTC. It is translated as CATSQGQGFKQYF.

V is TRBV7-2 and J is TRBJ1-5; D gene uncertain. Germline V gives CDR1 SGHTA, CDR2 FQGNSA. The ends were cut back, 5 bases at V and 2 bases at J, with 13 bases in the middle. The CDR3 has 15 amino acids. The DNA for the CDR3 is TGTGCCAGCAGCCCCATGACATCGGGCAATCAGCCCCAGCATTTT. Translation gives CASSPMTSGNQPQHF.

CDR3 nucleotides: TGTGCCAGTAGTATAGATCTGGCAGGCCATAATTCACCCCTCCACTTT. Its translation: CASSIDLAGHNSPLHF. The chain employs TRBV19 and TRBJ1-6; D gene uncertain. This CDR3 is 16 amino acids long. The germline gives CDR1 LNHDA, CDR2 SQIVND (reference sequence). V was pared by 0 bases and J by 5 bases, with 11 bases between.

This chain joins TRBV5-4 and TRBJ2-5; 15 bases are shared with TRBD2. CDR3 size: 18 residues. Germline V gene data show CDR1 as SGHNT and CDR2 as YYREEE (reference sequence). The J segment lost 1 base and the V segment lost 3 bases, leaving 7 bases of the junction unmatched. The CDR3 spells CASSSGLAGGVPQETQYF. The DNA of the CDR3 is TGTGCCAGCAGCTCGGGACTAGCGGGGGGTGTACCCCAAGAGACCCAGTACTTC.